This entry is about one TCR beta chain. Its antigen is not known. V dropped 4 bases and J dropped 0 bases, with 10 bases sitting between them. Germline lookup yields CDR1 SGHVS and CDR2 FNYEAQ. The CDR3 has 16 residues. The data derive from a study of cytomegalovirus exposure and HLA in healthy donors. Points from the study as a whole: A later analysis linked a missense variant in DCLRE1C to the trimming of TCR beta V and J genes. Among CMV-associated TCR beta chains, most appeared HLA-restricted in a later analysis. Apart from CMV serostatus, no immune exposure information was available.

Amplification used 60 Vbeta primers and 13 Jbeta primers. Clones were read by immunoSEQ multiplex PCR, and TCRdb kept only the in-frame ones, dropping some. The table lists under 300,000 clones, nearly 95% of them singletons, with 1.7% in the top ten. The receptor's source is a girl aged 2-10 years in good health and CMV-seronegative. The V and J genes are TRBV7-6 and TRBJ2-6; D perhaps matches TRBD1 (5 bases). Source material: PBMCs. CDR3 region: CASSYDRSSGANVLTF. CDR3 coding DNA: TGTGCCAGCAGCTACGACAGATCCTCTGGGGCCAACGTCCTGACTTTC. The entire variable domain, with the rest obtained from reference TRBV7-6 and TRBJ2-6, is as follows: GAGVSQSPRYKVTKRGQDVALRCDPISGHVSLYWYRQALGQGPEFLTYFNYEAQQDKSGLPNDRFSAERPEGSISTLTIQRTEQRDSAMYRCASSYDRSSGANVLTFGAGSRLTVL.